The entry below describes one T cell receptor (beta chain). The assay was immunoSEQ multiplex PCR, and TCRdb's table has in-frame clones only and misses some. The sample consists of about 380,000 clones, around 87% of them appearing once. Clinical histories supplied by participants themselves formed the basis of cohort assignment. Recovered Cohort 3 donors showed two negative PCRs, clearance, or symptom resolution. The CDR3 length is 14 residues. The germline V and J ends were trimmed by 4 bases and 6 bases, with 13 bases remaining between them. Per the germline V gene, CDR1 is LGHNT and CDR2 is FRNRAP. The data stem from a study of blood T cell repertoires in COVID-19.

The chain recombines TRBV12-5 with TRBJ1-5; possibly TRBD1 for D (5 bases). This receptor was identified in a man aged 25-40 years who had recovered from COVID-19. Material: PBMCs or T cells enriched from blood (not recorded which). CDR3 region: CASGWGDPGQPQHF. The CDR3 region has the DNA TGTGCTAGTGGTTGGGGGGACCCTGGTCAGCCCCAGCATTTT.